This is a list of T cell receptor beta chains from one sample in a study of cytomegalovirus exposure and HLA in healthy donors. Using immunoSEQ multiplex PCR, the repertoire was profiled, and TCRdb retains in-frame clones only, with some absent. The sample has 100,000 to 120,000 clones; 75% to 85% are singletons. Sequenced material: PBMCs. All receptors come from a man younger than 30 in good health and CMV-seronegative. Each CDR3 is given with its conserved first and last residue. D genes are given only for firm matches.

v_gene	d_gene	j_gene	CDR3aa
TRBV7-2	TRBD1	TRBJ1-2	CASSFARDRGETF
TRBV7-2	TRBD1	TRBJ1-1	CASTQRTGLNTEAFF
TRBV15	NA	NA	CATSRDRSGRLYEQYF
TRBV5-4	TRBD1	TRBJ2-1	CASSQGQGFGEQFF
TRBV5-4	NA	TRBJ2-2	CASSGGGIKAGELFF
TRBV10-3	TRBD2	TRBJ2-1	CAITRTSRYNEQFF
TRBV15	TRBD1	TRBJ2-5	CATSRHRDRGETQYF
TRBV15	NA	TRBJ1-1	CATSRSASLSAFF
TRBV2	NA	TRBJ2-1	CASRKTGTPLSEQFF
TRBV7-2	TRBD2	TRBJ2-3	CASRGTSGREDTQYF
TRBV6-1	NA	TRBJ1-5	CASRTNSGEGPPQHF